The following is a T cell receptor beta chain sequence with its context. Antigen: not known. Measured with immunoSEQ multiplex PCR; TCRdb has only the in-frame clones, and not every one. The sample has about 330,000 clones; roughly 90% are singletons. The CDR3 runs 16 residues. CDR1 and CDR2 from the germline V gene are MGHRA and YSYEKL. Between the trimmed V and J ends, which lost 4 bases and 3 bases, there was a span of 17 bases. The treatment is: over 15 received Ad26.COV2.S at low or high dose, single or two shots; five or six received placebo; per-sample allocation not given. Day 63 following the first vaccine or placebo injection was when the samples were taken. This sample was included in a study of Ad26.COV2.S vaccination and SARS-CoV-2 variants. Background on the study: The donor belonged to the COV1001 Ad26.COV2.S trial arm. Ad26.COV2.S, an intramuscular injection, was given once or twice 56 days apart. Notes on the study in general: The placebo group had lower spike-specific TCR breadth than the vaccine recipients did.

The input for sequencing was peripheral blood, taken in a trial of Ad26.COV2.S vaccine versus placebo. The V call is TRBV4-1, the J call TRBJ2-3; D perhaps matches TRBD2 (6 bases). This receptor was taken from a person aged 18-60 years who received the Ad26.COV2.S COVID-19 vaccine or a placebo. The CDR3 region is CASSLKEVAETDTQYF. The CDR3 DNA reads TGCGCCAGCAGCCTAAAGGAGGTAGCGGAAACAGATACGCAGTATTTT.